This T cell receptor beta chain was profiled in a study of CD8+ T cells in alopecia areata. Sequencing used cDNA as its template, made by extracting RNA and reverse transcribing it. Measured with immunoSEQ multiplex PCR; TCRdb has only the in-frame clones, and not every one. The top ten clones hold roughly 12% of a sample with fewer than 200,000 clones, roughly 64% of them seen once. This clone was detected a few times. Treatment described: oral pan-JAK inhibitor, 5-10 mg twice daily. V lost 1 base, J lost 4 bases, and 12 bases lay in between. The CDR3 runs to 14 residues. In germline, CDR1 is GTSNPN, CDR2 SVGIG (reference sequence).

This specimen was CD8+ T cells sorted from blood, taken at week 24, from a patient treated with tofacitinib. The chain joins TRBV30 to TRBJ2-3; D might be TRBD1 (7 bases). The sequence came from a human donor with alopecia areata. In nucleotides, the CDR3 is TGTGCCTGGAGTGGCAGGGGGGAGGCAGATACGCAGTATTTT. Translated: CAWSGRGEADTQYF.